These 13 T cell receptor beta chains share one sample of origin, sequenced in a study of blood T cells in healthy people across ages. A second PCR of roughly 7 to 11 cycles used a sample-barcoded 5' primer and a J-beta primer mix. TCRdb used MiXCR to reprocess the 5' RACE reads, holding one entry per CDR3 protein. The table records under 2,000,000 distinct CDR3 sequences, around 50% of them present only once. Source material: blood. The source of these receptors is a woman between 40 and 55 years old in good health.

This clonotype was found a few times. The chain joins TRBV11-2 to TRBJ2-1; D unclear. Looked up from germline, CDR1 is SGHAT and CDR2 is FQNNGV. Trimming stripped 2 bases from V and 5 bases from J, with 7 bases between. CDR3 length equals 13 residues. This CDR3 is CASSLNLHNEQFF. Here the CDR3 DNA reads TGTGCCAGCAGCTTAAACCTCCACAATGAGCAGTTCTTC.

This clonotype turned up a few times. The chain joins TRBV7-9 to TRBJ2-1; TRBD2 agrees at 9 bases. The CDR3 has 16 amino acids. V gave up 2 bases and J gave up 8 bases; unmatched junction bases: 10. The germline gives CDR1 SEHNR, CDR2 FQNEAQ (reference sequence). For the CDR3, the DNA is TGTGCCAGCAGCTTACCCCCTAGCGGGGTTGGATATGAGCAGTTCTTC. It encodes CASSLPPSGVGYEQFF. Full variable domain (rest looked up from reference TRBV7-9 and TRBJ2-1): DTGVSQNPRHKITKRGQNVTFRCDPISEHNRLYWYRQTLGQGPEFLTYFQNEAQLEKSRLLSDRFSAERPKGSFSTLEIQRTEQGDSAMYLCASSLPPSGVGYEQFFGPGTRLTVL.

CDR3 nucleotide sequence: TGCTCTACTAGGGGACCCTTACAGGGAGAGCAGTTCTTC. Protein product: CSTRGPLQGEQFF. The chain uses TRBV29-1 and TRBJ2-1; weak D call: TRBD1 (6 bases). Germline V lookup: CDR1 SQVTM, CDR2 ANQGSEA. The CDR3 loop spans 13 amino acids.

This clonotype was picked up a small number of times. This chain joins TRBV5-1 and TRBJ2-7, with 7 bases fitting TRBD1. The junction had 7 bases not matched to a gene; V was cut back by 4 bases and J by 0 bases. CDR3 size: 15 residues. CDR1 and CDR2 (germline): SGHRS, YFSETQ. The CDR3 nucleotides are TGCGCCAGCAGCCCCGACAGGGCCCTCTCCTACGAGCAGTACTTC. Amino acids: CASSPDRALSYEQYF.

The chain uses TRBV12-3 or TRBV12-4 and TRBJ2-7; 10 bases are shared with TRBD2. This CDR3 contains 15 residues. V trimming: 5 bases; J trimming: 2 bases; junction bases outside the gene matches: 6. CDR3 protein: CASSHGLAVTYEQYF. The DNA for the CDR3 is TGTGCCAGCAGTCATGGACTAGCGGTGACCTACGAGCAGTACTTC.

The chain uses TRBV7-2 and TRBJ2-2; D is perhaps TRBD2 (6 bases). CDR1 is SGHTA, CDR2 FQGNSA, per germline. Trimming shortened V by 1 base and J by 2 bases, and 11 bases separated the two germline ends. This CDR3 is 16 amino acids long. The CDR3: CASSLVRTTNTGELFF. The CDR3 DNA reads as TGTGCCAGCAGCTTAGTTCGGACTACCAACACCGGGGAGCTGTTTTTT. The complete variable domain, with remaining parts taken from reference TRBV7-2 and TRBJ2-2, reads GAGVSQSPSNKVTEKGKDVELRCDPISGHTALYWYRQSLGQGLEFLIYFQGNSAPDKSGLPSDRFSAERTGGSVSTLTIQRTQQEDSAVYLCASSLVRTTNTGELFFGEGSRLTVL.

In this sample, this clonotype turned up a few times. The gene calls are TRBV2 and TRBJ2-1, with a weak D call TRBD1 (5 bases). CDR3 length: 11 residues. Germline-derived CDR1 and CDR2 are SNHLY and FYNNEI. CDR3: CASFRVNEQFF. Here the CDR3 DNA reads TGTGCTAGCTTCAGGGTCAATGAGCAGTTCTTC.

This clonotype was observed a handful of times. V usage is TRBV20-1 and J usage is TRBJ1-2; D not certain. This CDR3 comprises 13 residues. The germline V and J ends were trimmed by 2 bases and 7 bases, with 14 bases remaining between them. Germline loops: CDR1 DFQATT, CDR2 SNEGSKA (reference sequence). In DNA form, the CDR3 reads TGCAGTGCTAGATTAGGCCCCGGGAGTGGCTACACCTTC. Encoded protein: CSARLGPGSGYTF.

The sample holds a few counts of this clonotype. V is TRBV4-3 and J is TRBJ2-7; 12 bases fit TRBD1. Germline assignment: CDR1 LGHNA and CDR2 YSLEER. Trimming at V came to 0 bases and at J to 5 bases, leaving 5 bases not matched to a gene. The length of the CDR3 is 16 residues. The CDR3 protein is CASSQEGQGALHEQYF. CDR3 in DNA: TGCGCCAGCAGCCAAGAGGGACAGGGGGCTCTACACGAGCAGTACTTC.

This clonotype occurred once. This chain connects TRBV28 to TRBJ1-4; D is uncertain. Germline V gene lookup returns CDR1 MDHEN and CDR2 SYDVKM. Trimming stripped 2 bases from V and 10 bases from J, with 8 bases between. There are 12 residues in the CDR3. The CDR3 sequence: CASSLTIGKLFF. The CDR3 DNA follows: TGTGCCAGCAGTTTAACGATCGGAAAACTGTTTTTT.

The chain combines TRBV4-3 with TRBJ1-2; D gene uncertain. V was cut by 0 bases and J by 3 bases, with 17 bases left in between. The CDR3 consists of 17 residues. Germline values: CDR1 LGHNA, CDR2 YSLEER. CDR3 amino acids: CASSQEVGLGDDYGYTF. The CDR3 coding sequence is TGCGCCAGCAGCCAAGAAGTGGGGTTAGGAGACGACTATGGCTACACCTTC.

This clonotype was counted only a few times. The CDR3 is CASSDSQTSGGYNEQFF. The CDR3, as DNA: TGTGCCAGCAGTGACTCCCAGACTAGCGGGGGCTACAATGAGCAGTTCTTC. This chain links TRBV6-4 with TRBJ2-1, with 12 nucleotides matching TRBD2. CDR1 is MRHNA and CDR2 is SNTAGT in the germline V gene. J lost 3 bases, V lost 0 bases, and 3 bases had no gene match. CDR3 length: 17 amino acids.

The chain is built from TRBV7-9 and TRBJ2-4, with 10 bases identical to TRBD2. The CDR3 contains 16 residues. With 8 bases clipped from V and 13 bases from J, the junction kept 20 bases outside the gene matches. CDR1 is SEHNR and CDR2 is FQNEAQ in the germline V gene (reference sequence). The CDR3 nucleotides are TGTGCCAGCGAAGCTAGCGGGGGACTTCTCTACAATGAGCAGTACTTC. Protein sequence: CASEASGGLLYNEQYF.